Presented here are 20 T cell receptor beta chains from one specimen sequenced in a study of low-dose radiotherapy and immunotherapy resistance in tumors. This sample's time point: before trial treatment. cDNA synthesis used a TRAV/TRBV-specific primer set for both chains. The authors amplified TCRs for 20 to 25 PCR cycles with a constant-region primer and a V-primer adapter. One entry per CDR3 protein, called by TCRdb with MiXCR from the reads. Here the sample spans tens of thousands of distinct CDR3 sequences, approximately 19% being singletons. Sample: PBMCs, taken before treatment. The receptor source for this set is a male donor with prostate cancer.

This rearrangement joins TRBV5-1 to TRBJ2-1; D remains ambiguous. The V gene lost 4 bases and the J gene lost 7 bases, with 9 bases spanning the gap. Germline CDR1 and CDR2: SGHRS and YFSETQ. This CDR3 comprises 12 residues. CDR3 amino acids: CASSPNWNEQFF. In DNA, the CDR3 is TGCGCCAGCAGCCCTAACTGGAATGAGCAGTTCTTC.

There are many counts of this clonotype. The CDR3 bases are TGCGCCAGCAGCCATGTAGGGGCCTCAAAAAAATCTGGGGCCAACGTCCTGACTTTC. Residues: CASSHVGASKKSGANVLTF. This chain connects TRBV4-1 to TRBJ2-6, with D perhaps TRBD1 (5 bases). CDR1 and CDR2 (germline): MGHRA, YSYEKL. This CDR3 contains 19 residues. Trimming took off 3 bases at V and 1 base at J, with 19 bases between the two ends.

The chain has TRBV19 and TRBJ2-1; TRBD2 matches at 7 bases. Trimming took 5 bases from V and 7 from J; bases not matched to a gene: 8. The CDR3 covers 14 residues. Germline CDR1 LNHDA, CDR2 SQIVND (reference sequence). Here the CDR3 reads CASSYLAASNEQFF. DNA for the CDR3: TGTGCCAGTAGTTATCTAGCGGCCTCGAATGAGCAGTTCTTC. The variable domain in full, completed from reference TRBV19 and TRBJ2-1, reads DGGITQSPKYLFRKEGQNVTLSCEQNLNHDAMYWYRQDPGQGLRLIYYSQIVNDFQKGDIAEGYSVSREKKESFPLTVTSAQKNPTAFYLCASSYLAASNEQFFGPGTRLTVL.

This chain links TRBV14 with TRBJ2-1; 12 bases align to TRBD2. This CDR3 region has 16 residues. J gave up 10 bases and V 3 bases, and 10 bases lay outside the gene matches. Germline CDR1 is SGHDN and CDR2 is FVKESK. The chain's CDR3 is CASSQKGLAGLREQFF. CDR3 DNA: TGTGCCAGCAGCCAGAAAGGACTAGCGGGGCTGCGAGAGCAGTTCTTC.

The table lists this clonotype with many counts. The chain joins TRBV21-1 to TRBJ2-4; the D call in the table, TRBD1, was not verified against the DNA. TRBV21-1 represents a pseudogene. This CDR3 has 17 residues. The DNA of the CDR3 is TGTGCCAGCAGCAAACTTCCCGTGAGGGGGAGAAAAAACATTCAGTACTTC. This codes for CASSKLPVRGRKNIQYF.

The table lists this clonotype with many counts. V gene TRBV27 combines with J gene TRBJ2-1; D gene ambiguous. V was trimmed by 2 bases and J by 9 bases, leaving 14 bases between them. This CDR3 has 14 residues. Germline V gene lookup returns CDR1 MNHEY and CDR2 SMNVEV (reference sequence). The DNA of the CDR3 is TGTGCCAGCAGTTTAGATACGTTCGATCTTGAGCAGTTCTTC. Its translation: CASSLDTFDLEQFF.

Written as DNA, the CDR3 is TGTGCCAGCAGGAGGGAGAGGACAGGGTTCCACGAGCAGTACTTC. Encoded protein: CASRRERTGFHEQYF. This sequence joins TRBV27 and TRBJ2-7; TRBD1 matches 8 bases. The V gene end was trimmed by 6 bases and the J gene end by 5 bases; junction bases not matched to a gene: 12. This CDR3 is 15 amino acids long. Germline assignment: CDR1 MNHEY and CDR2 SMNVEV (reference sequence).

This clonotype was seen ten or more times. The chain is built from TRBV4-3 and TRBJ2-3; TRBD1 or TRBD2 may be the D gene (5 bases each). The CDR3 length is 13 residues. V shed 4 bases and J shed 5 bases, with 10 bases lying between them. Germline CDR1 reads LGHNA; CDR2 reads YSLEER. CDR3 coding DNA: TGCGCCAGCAGCCCCCGTGGGGGAGATACGCAGTATTTT. Protein: CASSPRGGDTQYF.

This clonotype was found many times. The CDR3 DNA reads TGCAGCGCCCGGGGACAGGCAACTAATGAAAAACTGTTTTTT. It yields the protein CSARGQATNEKLFF. The chain is built from TRBV29-1 and TRBJ1-4; 8 nucleotides agree with TRBD1. The germline CDR1 and CDR2 sequences are SQVTM and ANQGSEA. V was pared by 7 bases and J by 0 bases, with 4 bases of the junction left unmatched. The CDR3 sequence is 14 residues long.

The chain uses TRBV29-1 and TRBJ2-1; 11 bases fit TRBD1. The V gene's germline CDR1 is SQVTM and CDR2 ANQGSEA. The CDR3 spans 16 residues. Trimming at V came to 4 bases and at J to 7 bases, leaving 12 bases not matched to a gene. The CDR3 reads CSVGPAGQGDRNEQFF. DNA of the CDR3: TGCAGCGTTGGTCCGGCGGGACAGGGGGACAGGAATGAGCAGTTCTTC.

This clonotype was counted at least ten times. V and J are TRBV14 and TRBJ2-1, with TRBD2 matching 16 bases. In germline, CDR1 is SGHDN, CDR2 FVKESK. Losses at the gene ends were 5 bases for V and 6 bases for J; bases not matched to a gene: 10. This CDR3 has 18 residues. CDR3 sequence: CASSSGTSGRAWSNEQFF. The CDR3 nucleotides read TGTGCCAGCAGCTCCGGGACTAGCGGGAGGGCCTGGAGCAATGAGCAGTTCTTC.

This clonotype was detected ten times or more. This chain links TRBV2 with TRBJ1-1; TRBD1 is a possible D gene (5 bases). V was shortened by 10 bases and J by 10 bases, with 19 bases between the two germline ends. The CDR3 length is 12 residues. CDR1 is SNHLY and CDR2 is FYNNEI in the germline V gene. The CDR3 DNA reads TGTGCCACACTACCTAGCCCGGGGGGAGCTTTCTTT. This translates into CATLPSPGGAFF.

This clonotype has at least ten counts. The J gene is TRBJ1-6, the V gene TRBV20-1; a weak D match, TRBD1 (5 bases). V was cut by 3 bases and J by 8 bases, with 14 bases left in between. CDR1 and CDR2 from the germline V gene are DFQATT and SNEGSKA (reference sequence). The CDR3 has 14 residues. The CDR3 loop reads CSASFQGMDSPLHF. The DNA for the CDR3 is TGCAGTGCTAGTTTTCAGGGTATGGATTCACCCCTCCACTTT.

This clonotype was seen many times. The J gene is TRBJ1-5, the V gene TRBV19; 8 bases fit TRBD1. After removal of 5 bases from V and 2 bases from J, the junction contained 8 bases not matched to a gene. The CDR3 runs to 16 residues. Germline V CDR1 and CDR2: LNHDA, SQIVND (reference sequence). CDR3 amino acids: CASSSSGGFGNQPQHF. The CDR3 bases are TGTGCCAGTAGTTCGTCAGGGGGCTTTGGCAATCAGCCCCAGCATTTT.

This clonotype appeared many times. V gene TRBV29-1 combines with J gene TRBJ2-5; 12 bases map to TRBD1. V gave up 7 bases and J gave up 13 bases; unmatched junction bases: 10. The CDR3 runs to 12 residues. The germline V gene has CDR1 SQVTM and CDR2 ANQGSEA. Here the CDR3 reads CSAQRDRGPGYF. CDR3 nucleotides: TGCAGCGCTCAACGGGACAGGGGGCCAGGGTACTTC.

The sample holds many counts of this clonotype. J is TRBJ1-5 and V is TRBV4-1; TRBD1 aligns across 7 bases. The CDR3 consists of 18 residues. From germline, CDR1 is MGHRA and CDR2 YSYEKL. V shed 1 base and J 2 bases; nucleotides not matched to a gene: 11. For the CDR3, the DNA is TGCGCCAGCAGCCAAGCCGACAGGGCGGATTTCGGCAATCAGCCCCAGCATTTT. Translation: CASSQADRADFGNQPQHF.

The chain recombines TRBV14 with TRBJ1-1; D perhaps matches TRBD1 (5 bases). The CDR3 sequence is 13 residues long. The germline V and J ends were trimmed by 2 bases and 5 bases, with 9 bases remaining between them. Germline assignment: CDR1 SGHDN and CDR2 FVKESK. CDR3 region: CASSQTGGTEAFF. The CDR3 DNA is TGTGCCAGCAGCCAAACTGGGGGGACTGAAGCTTTCTTT.

This clonotype was recorded a few times. The rearrangement joins TRBV20-1 to TRBJ1-2, with TRBD1 identical over 8 bases. V shed 0 bases, J shed 4 bases, and the junction held 7 bases outside the gene matches. Germline CDR1 and CDR2: DFQATT and SNEGSKA (reference sequence). This CDR3 is built from 15 residues. CDR3 sequence: CSARDGAGGAYGYTF. CDR3 coding DNA: TGCAGTGCTAGAGATGGAGCAGGGGGCGCCTATGGCTACACCTTC.

This chain joins TRBV5-5 and TRBJ2-7; tentatively, D is TRBD1 (7 bases). V dropped 4 bases and J dropped 5 bases, with 25 bases sitting between them. The CDR3 consists of 17 residues. Germline assignment: CDR1 SGHKS and CDR2 YYEKEE (reference sequence). CDR3 in amino acids: CASSGGTETGPRNEQYF. The CDR3 DNA follows: TGTGCCAGCAGCGGAGGGACAGAAACTGGTCCCCGGAACGAGCAGTACTTC.

Concerning this clonotype itself: The limits of the CDR3 on the DNA are not certain, so only TCRdb's listed CDR3 is given. V is TRBV6-1 and J is TRBJ2-2; the table's D call, TRBD2, was not checked against the DNA. Germline CDR1 and CDR2: MNHNS and SASEGT. The CDR3 region is 12 residues in length, termini included. CDR3 in amino acids: CASSEAGELFFF.